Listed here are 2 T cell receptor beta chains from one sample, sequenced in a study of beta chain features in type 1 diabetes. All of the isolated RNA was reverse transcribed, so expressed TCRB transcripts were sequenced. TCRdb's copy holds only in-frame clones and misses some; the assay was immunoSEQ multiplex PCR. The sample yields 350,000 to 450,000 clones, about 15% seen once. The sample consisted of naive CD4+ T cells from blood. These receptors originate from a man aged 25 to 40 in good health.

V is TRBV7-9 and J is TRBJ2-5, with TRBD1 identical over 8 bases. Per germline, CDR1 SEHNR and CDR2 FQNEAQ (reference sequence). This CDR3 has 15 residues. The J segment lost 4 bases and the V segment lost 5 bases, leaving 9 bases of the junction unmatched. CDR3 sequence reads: CASSPWTGSGETQYF. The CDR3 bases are TGTGCCAGCAGCCCCTGGACAGGGTCGGGAGAGACCCAGTACTTC. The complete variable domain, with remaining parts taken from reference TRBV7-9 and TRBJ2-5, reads DTGVSQNPRHKITKRGQNVTFRCDPISEHNRLYWYRQTLGQGPEFLTYFQNEAQLEKSRLLSDRFSAERPKGSFSTLEIQRTEQGDSAMYLCASSPWTGSGETQYFGPGTRLLVL.

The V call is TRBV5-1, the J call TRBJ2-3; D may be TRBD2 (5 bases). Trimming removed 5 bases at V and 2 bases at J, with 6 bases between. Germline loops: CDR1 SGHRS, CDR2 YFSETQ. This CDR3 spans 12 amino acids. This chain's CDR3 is CASRGDTDTQYF. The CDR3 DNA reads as TGCGCCAGCAGGGGAGACACAGATACGCAGTATTTT.